This is a list of T cell receptor beta chains from one sample in a study of regulatory T cells in long-lasting Graves disease. TCRdb re-called the multiplex PCR reads through MiXCR, storing one row per CDR3 protein. This table has approximately 230,000 distinct CDR3 sequences, around 20% appearing once. The sequences come from peripheral blood mononuclear cells (PBMCs), collected at new diagnosis, from a patient treated with antithyroid drugs. The receptors come from a female donor with Graves disease. The CDR3 runs from the conserved cysteine through the conserved F or W. The order of the fields is J gene, D gene, clone size, V gene, CDR3 protein, CDR3 DNA. The D gene is left open where the match is weak. A row's size may be missing; if present it is once, few, many or a size class.

j_gene: TRBJ2-7; d_gene: TRBD2; abundance: many; v_gene: TRBV7-2; CDR3aa: CASSIGLAGTYEQYF; CDR3nt: TGTGCCAGCAGCATCGGACTAGCGGGTACCTACGAGCAGTACTTC
j_gene: TRBJ1-1; d_gene: NA; abundance: many; v_gene: TRBV6-1; CDR3aa: CASSEGGTGMNTEAFF; CDR3nt: TGTGCCAGCAGTGAAGGGGGAACAGGAATGAACACTGAAGCTTTCTTT
j_gene: TRBJ2-1; d_gene: TRBD2; abundance: many; v_gene: TRBV6-9; CDR3aa: CASSSRGTSLNNEQFF; CDR3nt: TGTGCCAGCAGTTCTAGGGGGACTAGCCTCAACAATGAGCAGTTCTTC
j_gene: TRBJ1-5; d_gene: NA; abundance: many; v_gene: TRBV12-3/TRBV12-4; CDR3aa: CASTPGGGNQPQHF; CDR3nt: TGTGCCAGCACCCCCGGGGGAGGAAATCAGCCCCAGCATTTT
j_gene: TRBJ2-5; d_gene: NA; abundance: NA; v_gene: TRBV9; CDR3aa: CASSVRGGQETQYF; CDR3nt: TGTGCCAGCAGCGTCAGGGGAGGGCAAGAGACCCAGTACTTC
j_gene: TRBJ1-4; d_gene: NA; abundance: few; v_gene: TRBV6-1; CDR3aa: CASSPDPETDEKLFF; CDR3nt: TGTGCCAGCAGCCCCGACCCCGAGACAGATGAAAAACTGTTTTTT
j_gene: TRBJ2-3; d_gene: TRBD2; abundance: many; v_gene: TRBV12-3/TRBV12-4; CDR3aa: CASSPTLAGGASDTQYF; CDR3nt: TGTGCCAGCAGTCCCACACTAGCGGGAGGGGCGTCAGATACGCAGTATTTT
j_gene: TRBJ2-5; d_gene: NA; abundance: many; v_gene: TRBV11-2; CDR3aa: CASSLGHTETQYF; CDR3nt: TGTGCCAGCAGCTTGGGACATACGGAGACCCAGTACTTC
j_gene: TRBJ2-1; d_gene: TRBD2; abundance: many; v_gene: TRBV20-1; CDR3aa: CSAYTRREGGNEQFF; CDR3nt: TGCAGTGCTTATACGCGGCGGGAGGGGGGGAATGAGCAGTTCTTC
j_gene: TRBJ2-3; d_gene: NA; abundance: many; v_gene: TRBV25-1; CDR3aa: CASSDGTRAQYF; CDR3nt: TGTGCCAGCAGTGACGGGACAAGGGCGCAGTATTTT
j_gene: TRBJ2-5; d_gene: TRBD1; abundance: few; v_gene: TRBV7-2; CDR3aa: CASSFTGGTETQYF; CDR3nt: TGTGCCAGCAGCTTTACAGGGGGCACTGAGACCCAGTACTTC
j_gene: TRBJ2-3; d_gene: TRBD2; abundance: many; v_gene: TRBV3-1; CDR3aa: CASSQREGRDTQYF; CDR3nt: TGTGCCAGCAGCCAGCGGGAGGGCCGAGATACGCAGTATTTT
j_gene: TRBJ1-1; d_gene: NA; abundance: NA; v_gene: TRBV4-1; CDR3aa: CASSQEGAGQGFEAFF; CDR3nt: TGCGCCAGCAGCCAAGAAGGGGCTGGGCAGGGGTTTGAAGCTTTCTTT
j_gene: TRBJ1-5; d_gene: NA; abundance: many; v_gene: TRBV7-2; CDR3aa: CASSLRDGAQPQHF; CDR3nt: TGTGCCAGCAGCTTGCGGGACGGCGCCCAGCCCCAGCATTTT
j_gene: TRBJ1-2; d_gene: TRBD1; abundance: many; v_gene: TRBV20-1; CDR3aa: CSARDGQGTAYGYTF; CDR3nt: TGCAGTGCTAGAGATGGACAGGGTACTGCCTATGGCTACACCTTC
j_gene: TRBJ2-1; d_gene: TRBD2; abundance: many; v_gene: TRBV29-1; CDR3aa: CSAILAVGGNEQFF; CDR3nt: TGCAGCGCAATTCTAGCGGTCGGTGGAAATGAGCAGTTCTTC
j_gene: TRBJ1-1; d_gene: TRBD1; abundance: many; v_gene: TRBV20-1; CDR3aa: CSARRGGRGLEAFF; CDR3nt: TGCAGTGCTCGCCGGGGGGGAAGGGGGCTTGAAGCTTTCTTT
j_gene: TRBJ2-2; d_gene: NA; abundance: many; v_gene: TRBV27; CDR3aa: CASSLNRGGAGVAGELFF; CDR3nt: TGTGCCAGCAGTCTAAACAGGGGCGGAGCGGGAGTAGCGGGGGAGCTGTTTTTT
j_gene: TRBJ1-5; d_gene: NA; abundance: many; v_gene: TRBV10-3; CDR3aa: CAISESPGAYSNQPQHF; CDR3nt: TGTGCCATCAGTGAGTCGCCAGGAGCCTATAGCAATCAGCCCCAGCATTTT
j_gene: TRBJ2-1; d_gene: NA; abundance: NA; v_gene: TRBV6-2/TRBV6-3; CDR3aa: CASSEKTEYNEQFF; CDR3nt: TGTGCCAGCAGTGAAAAAACCGAGTACAATGAGCAGTTCTTC
j_gene: TRBJ1-3; d_gene: TRBD1; abundance: many; v_gene: TRBV5-4; CDR3aa: CASSPGQENTIYF; CDR3nt: TGTGCCAGCAGCCCAGGACAGGAGAACACCATATATTTT
j_gene: TRBJ1-1; d_gene: NA; abundance: few; v_gene: TRBV5-8; CDR3aa: CASSSSNRDGGVGTTEAFF; CDR3nt: TGTGCCAGCAGCTCCTCAAACCGGGACGGGGGTGTGGGAACCACTGAAGCTTTCTTT
j_gene: TRBJ1-1; d_gene: TRBD1; abundance: many; v_gene: TRBV30; CDR3aa: CAWSRFRTGARTEAFF; CDR3nt: TGTGCCTGGAGTCGTTTCCGGACAGGGGCACGGACTGAAGCTTTCTTT
j_gene: TRBJ1-5; d_gene: TRBD1; abundance: many; v_gene: TRBV7-8; CDR3aa: CASSFGTGISNQPQHF; CDR3nt: TGTGCCAGCAGCTTCGGGACAGGGATTAGCAATCAGCCCCAGCATTTT
j_gene: TRBJ2-1; d_gene: NA; abundance: NA; v_gene: TRBV6-1; CDR3aa: CASSPEDFLSSYNEQFF; CDR3nt: TGTGCCAGCAGTCCCGAAGACTTTTTAAGCTCCTACAATGAGCAGTTCTTC
j_gene: TRBJ2-7; d_gene: TRBD2; abundance: many; v_gene: TRBV6-1; CDR3aa: CASRVLAGGPTYEQYF; CDR3nt: TGTGCCAGCAGGGTACTAGCGGGAGGGCCAACCTACGAGCAGTACTTC
j_gene: TRBJ2-2; d_gene: NA; abundance: many; v_gene: TRBV20-1; CDR3aa: CSAGGGGSTGELFF; CDR3nt: TGCAGTGCGGGGGGAGGCGGATCCACCGGGGAGCTGTTTTTT
j_gene: TRBJ1-1; d_gene: TRBD1; abundance: many; v_gene: TRBV18; CDR3aa: CASSRQGRGNTEAFF; CDR3nt: TGTGCCAGCAGTCGACAGGGGAGAGGGAACACTGAAGCTTTCTTT
j_gene: TRBJ2-1; d_gene: NA; abundance: once; v_gene: TRBV7-2; CDR3aa: CASSWLASEQFF; CDR3nt: TGTGCCAGCAGCTGGCTAGCTTCTGAGCAGTTCTTC
j_gene: TRBJ2-1; d_gene: TRBD2; abundance: NA; v_gene: TRBV20-1; CDR3aa: CSASGLAGVEDEQFF; CDR3nt: TGCAGTGCATCGGGACTAGCGGGAGTGGAGGATGAGCAGTTCTTC
j_gene: TRBJ1-2; d_gene: NA; abundance: many; v_gene: TRBV7-9; CDR3aa: CASSKDRRVYGYTF; CDR3nt: TGTGCCAGCAGCAAGGACAGACGAGTCTATGGCTACACCTTC
j_gene: TRBJ2-2; d_gene: NA; abundance: many; v_gene: TRBV6-5; CDR3aa: CASSSRYTGELFF; CDR3nt: TGTGCCAGCAGTTCCCGATACACCGGGGAGCTGTTTTTT
j_gene: TRBJ2-5; d_gene: TRBD2; abundance: many; v_gene: TRBV7-9; CDR3aa: CAGGLAVEETQYF; CDR3nt: TGTGCCGGGGGACTAGCGGTGGAGGAGACCCAGTACTTC
j_gene: TRBJ2-3; d_gene: TRBD2; abundance: many; v_gene: TRBV10-1; CDR3aa: CASRAGVGTDTQYF; CDR3nt: TGCGCCAGCAGAGCGGGAGTTGGTACAGATACGCAGTATTTT
j_gene: TRBJ2-5; d_gene: NA; abundance: many; v_gene: TRBV10-1; CDR3aa: CASLKEGLETQYF; CDR3nt: TGCGCCAGCCTTAAGGAGGGCCTGGAGACCCAGTACTTC
j_gene: TRBJ1-3; d_gene: NA; abundance: few; v_gene: TRBV28; CDR3aa: CASSSTALQVSGNTIYF; CDR3nt: TGTGCCAGCAGTTCAACGGCACTACAGGTCTCTGGAAACACCATATATTTT
j_gene: TRBJ2-3; d_gene: NA; abundance: many; v_gene: TRBV24-1; CDR3aa: CATSAADTQYF; CDR3nt: TGTGCCACCAGTGCGGCAGATACGCAGTATTTT
j_gene: TRBJ1-2; d_gene: TRBD1; abundance: many; v_gene: TRBV5-1; CDR3aa: CASSLGQGAFYGYTF; CDR3nt: TGCGCCAGCAGCTTGGGACAGGGGGCGTTCTATGGCTACACCTTC
j_gene: TRBJ2-6; d_gene: NA; abundance: many; v_gene: TRBV24-1; CDR3aa: CATSAAHSSGANVLTF; CDR3nt: TGTGCCACCAGTGCGGCACATAGCTCTGGGGCCAACGTCCTGACTTTC
j_gene: TRBJ1-2; d_gene: TRBD1; abundance: many; v_gene: TRBV12-3/TRBV12-4; CDR3aa: CASSATGGENYGYTF; CDR3nt: TGTGCCAGCAGTGCTACAGGGGGCGAAAACTATGGCTACACCTTC
j_gene: TRBJ2-1; d_gene: NA; abundance: few; v_gene: TRBV6-2/TRBV6-3; CDR3aa: CASSYSGTQINNEQFF; CDR3nt: TGTGCCAGCAGTTACTCGGGGACACAAATTAACAATGAGCAGTTCTTC
j_gene: TRBJ2-5; d_gene: TRBD1; abundance: many; v_gene: TRBV27; CDR3aa: CASSYGTAGGETQYF; CDR3nt: TGTGCCAGCAGTTATGGGACAGCAGGGGGAGAGACCCAGTACTTC
j_gene: TRBJ1-2; d_gene: NA; abundance: NA; v_gene: TRBV6-5; CDR3aa: CASSYGDALYGYTF; CDR3nt: TGTGCCAGCAGTTACGGCGACGCCCTCTATGGCTACACCTTC
j_gene: TRBJ2-2; d_gene: NA; abundance: many; v_gene: TRBV7-9; CDR3aa: CASSRGTGELFF; CDR3nt: TGTGCCAGCAGCCGAGGCACCGGGGAGCTGTTTTTT
j_gene: TRBJ2-4; d_gene: TRBD1; abundance: many; v_gene: TRBV3-1; CDR3aa: CASSQTSGTGGTKNIQYF; CDR3nt: TGTGCCAGCAGCCAAACCTCCGGGACAGGGGGAACCAAAAACATTCAGTACTTC
j_gene: TRBJ1-1; d_gene: NA; abundance: many; v_gene: TRBV4-1; CDR3aa: CASSPATVNSEAFF; CDR3nt: TGCGCCAGCAGCCCCGCTACAGTGAACTCTGAAGCTTTCTTT
j_gene: TRBJ2-1; d_gene: TRBD2; abundance: many; v_gene: TRBV7-2; CDR3aa: CASSVLAGKYNEQFF; CDR3nt: TGTGCCAGCAGCGTACTAGCGGGCAAGTACAATGAGCAGTTCTTC
j_gene: TRBJ2-1; d_gene: TRBD2; abundance: few; v_gene: TRBV6-9; CDR3aa: CASSYLLAGVGEQFF; CDR3nt: TGTGCCAGCAGTTATCTACTAGCGGGAGTCGGTGAGCAGTTCTTC
j_gene: TRBJ1-2; d_gene: NA; abundance: NA; v_gene: TRBV4-2; CDR3aa: CASSQDSGNYGYTF; CDR3nt: TGTGCCAGCAGCCAAGATAGTGGGAACTATGGCTACACCTTC